This TCR beta chain was identified during a study of cytomegalovirus exposure and HLA in healthy donors. CDR3 length: 17 amino acids. From germline, CDR1 is MDHEN and CDR2 SYDVKM. With V trimmed by 5 bases and J by 4 bases, 15 bases remained unmatched. In the PCR, 60 Vbeta and 13 Jbeta primers were used. Profiled with immunoSEQ multiplex PCR; TCRdb holds only in-frame clones, not every one. The sample lists roughly 170,000 clones; 84% were seen once. This TCR was recovered from a man aged 18 to 29 in good health and CMV-seronegative. Sample: PBMCs. This rearrangement joins TRBV28 to TRBJ1-2; 8 bases match TRBD1. CDR3 nucleotide sequence: TGTGCCAGCAGTCCCCCTCAGGGGGCCGGTTCAGGCTATGGCTACACCTTC. This gives the protein CASSPPQGAGSGYGYTF.